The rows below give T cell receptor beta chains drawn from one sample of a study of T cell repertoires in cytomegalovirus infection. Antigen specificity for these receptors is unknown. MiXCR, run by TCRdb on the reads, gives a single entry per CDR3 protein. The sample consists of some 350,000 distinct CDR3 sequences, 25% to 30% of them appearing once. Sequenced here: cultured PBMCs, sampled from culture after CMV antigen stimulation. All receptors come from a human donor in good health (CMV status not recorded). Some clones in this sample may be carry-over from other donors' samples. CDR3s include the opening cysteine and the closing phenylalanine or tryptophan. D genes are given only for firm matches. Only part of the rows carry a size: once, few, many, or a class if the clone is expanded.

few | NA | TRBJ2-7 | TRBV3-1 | CASSQGRADLYEQYF | TGTGCCAGCAGCCAAGGAAGGGCGGATCTCTACGAGCAGTACTTC
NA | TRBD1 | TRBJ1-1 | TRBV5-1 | CASSLEFRDRYTEAFF | TGCGCCAGCAGCTTGGAATTTCGGGACAGGTACACTGAAGCTTTCTTT
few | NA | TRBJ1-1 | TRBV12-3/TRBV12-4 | CASSLQSNTEAFF | TGTGCCAGCAGTTTACAGTCTAACACTGAAGCTTTCTTT
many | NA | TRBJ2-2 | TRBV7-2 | CASSPGRALTGELFF | TGTGCCAGCAGCCCTGGCAGGGCCCTCACCGGGGAGCTGTTTTTT
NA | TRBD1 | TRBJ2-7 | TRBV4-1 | CASGPPDRPYEQYF | TGCGCCAGCGGACCCCCGGACAGGCCCTACGAGCAGTACTTC
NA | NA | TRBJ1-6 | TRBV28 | CASTQSTGGDWSPLHF | TGTGCCAGCACCCAATCGACAGGTGGGGATTGGTCACCCCTCCACTTT
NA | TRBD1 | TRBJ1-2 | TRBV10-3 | CAISYGQDYGYTF | TGTGCCATCAGCTACGGACAGGACTATGGCTACACCTTC
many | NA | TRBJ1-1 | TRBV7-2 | CASSLGGHSKGEAFF | TGTGCCAGCAGCTTAGGGGGACATTCTAAGGGTGAAGCTTTCTTT
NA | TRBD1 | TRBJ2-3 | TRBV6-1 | CASQGTGGSADTQYF | TGTGCCAGCCAGGGAACAGGGGGTTCGGCAGATACGCAGTATTTT
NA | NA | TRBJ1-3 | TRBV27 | CASSYDRFSENTIYF | TGTGCCAGCAGTTATGACAGATTCTCTGAAAACACCATATATTTT
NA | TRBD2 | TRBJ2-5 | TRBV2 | CASRMTSGGARWETQYF | TGTGCCAGCAGAATGACTAGCGGGGGGGCGCGGTGGGAGACCCAGTACTTC
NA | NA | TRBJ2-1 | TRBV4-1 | CACSQGPAGIYNEQFF | TGCGCCTGCAGCCAAGGGCCAGCGGGCATCTACAATGAGCAGTTCTTC
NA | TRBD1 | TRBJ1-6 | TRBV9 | CASSLRRDRGSPLHF | TGTGCCAGCAGCCTTCGTCGGGACAGAGGGTCACCCCTCCACTTT
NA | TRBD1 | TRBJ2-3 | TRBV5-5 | CACLRDRGTDTQYF | TGTGCCTGCCTCCGGGACAGGGGGACAGATACGCAGTATTTT